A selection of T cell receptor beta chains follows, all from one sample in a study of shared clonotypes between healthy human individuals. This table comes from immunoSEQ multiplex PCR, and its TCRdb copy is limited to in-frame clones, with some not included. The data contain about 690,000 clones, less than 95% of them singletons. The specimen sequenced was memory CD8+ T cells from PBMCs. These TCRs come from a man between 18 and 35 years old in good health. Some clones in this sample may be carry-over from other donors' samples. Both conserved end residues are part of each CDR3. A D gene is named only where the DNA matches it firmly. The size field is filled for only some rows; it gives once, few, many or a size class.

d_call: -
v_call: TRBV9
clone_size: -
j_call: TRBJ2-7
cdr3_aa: CASSVGGDSSSYEQYF
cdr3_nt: TGTGCCAGCAGCGTAGGAGGGGACTCAAGCTCCTACGAGCAGTACTTC

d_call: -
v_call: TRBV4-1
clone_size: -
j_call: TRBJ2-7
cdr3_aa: CASSQAPGGVYEQYF
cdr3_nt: TGCGCCAGCAGCCAAGCGCCGGGGGGCGTGTACGAGCAGTACTTC

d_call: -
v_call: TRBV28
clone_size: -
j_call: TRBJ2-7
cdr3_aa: CASSYTEGTYEQYF
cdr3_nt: TGTGCCAGCAGTTACACCGAGGGAACCTACGAGCAGTACTTC

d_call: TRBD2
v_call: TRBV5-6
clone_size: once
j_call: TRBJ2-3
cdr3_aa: CASVTRAGDEDTQYF
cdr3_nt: TGTGCCAGTGTCACACGGGCGGGGGACGAAGATACGCAGTATTTT

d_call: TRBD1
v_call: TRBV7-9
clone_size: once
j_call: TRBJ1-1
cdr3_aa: CASSRTGGINTEAFF
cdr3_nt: TGTGCCAGCAGCCGAACAGGGGGCATTAACACTGAAGCTTTCTTT

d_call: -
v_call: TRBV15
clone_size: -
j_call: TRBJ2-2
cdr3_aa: CATSAGAEATGELFF
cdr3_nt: TGTGCCACCAGTGCCGGGGCAGAAGCCACCGGGGAGCTGTTTTTT

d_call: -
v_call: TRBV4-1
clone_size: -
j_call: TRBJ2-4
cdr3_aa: CASSQDWPGKNIQYF
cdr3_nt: TGCGCCAGCAGCCAAGACTGGCCCGGTAAAAACATTCAGTACTTC

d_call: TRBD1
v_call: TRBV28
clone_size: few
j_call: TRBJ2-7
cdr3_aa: CASSLGTGDEQYF
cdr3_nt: TGTGCCAGCAGTTTAGGGACAGGGGACGAGCAGTACTTC

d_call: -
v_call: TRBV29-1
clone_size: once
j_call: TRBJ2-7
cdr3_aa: CSVGPGTYEQYF
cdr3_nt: TGCAGCGTGGGGCCAGGGACCTACGAGCAGTACTTC

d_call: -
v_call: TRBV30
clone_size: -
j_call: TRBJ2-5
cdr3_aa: CAWSARVGREPLSAQYF
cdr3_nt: TGTGCCTGGAGTGCCAGGGTCGGTCGGGAGCCCCTTTCGGCCCAGTACTTC

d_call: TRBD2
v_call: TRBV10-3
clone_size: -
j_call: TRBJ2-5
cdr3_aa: CAISEEIAGEKETQYF
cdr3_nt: TGTGCCATCAGTGAAGAGATAGCGGGAGAGAAAGAGACCCAGTACTTC

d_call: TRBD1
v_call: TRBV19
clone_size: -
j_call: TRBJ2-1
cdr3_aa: CAAGGSYNEQFF
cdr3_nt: TGTGCCGCAGGGGGTTCCTACAATGAGCAGTTCTTC

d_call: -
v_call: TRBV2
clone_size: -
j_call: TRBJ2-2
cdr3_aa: CASKAGPNTGELFF
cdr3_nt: TGTGCCAGCAAGGCAGGCCCGAACACCGGGGAGCTGTTTTTT

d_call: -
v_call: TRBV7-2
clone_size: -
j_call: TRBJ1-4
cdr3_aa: CASSLLARGNEKLFF
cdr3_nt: TGTGCCAGCAGCCTACTGGCTAGGGGGAATGAAAAACTGTTTTTT

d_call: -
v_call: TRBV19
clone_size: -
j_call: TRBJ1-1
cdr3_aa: CAVQGKMNTEAFF
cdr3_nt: TGTGCCGTGCAGGGGAAGATGAACACTGAAGCTTTCTTT

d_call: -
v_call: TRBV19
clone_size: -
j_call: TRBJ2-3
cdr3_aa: CASSNRGIIYADTQYF
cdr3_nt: TGTGCCAGTAGCAATCGAGGGATTATATACGCAGATACGCAGTATTTT

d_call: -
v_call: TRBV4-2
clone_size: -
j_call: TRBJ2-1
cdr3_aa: CASSQAAYNEQFF
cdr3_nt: TGTGCCAGCAGCCAGGCGGCTTACAATGAGCAGTTCTTC

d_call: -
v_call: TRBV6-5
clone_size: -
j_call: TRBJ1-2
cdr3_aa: CASSYWEGAYGYTF
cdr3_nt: TGTGCCAGCAGTTACTGGGAGGGCGCCTATGGCTACACCTTC

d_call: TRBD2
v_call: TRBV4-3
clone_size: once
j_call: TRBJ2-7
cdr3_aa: CASSQGPRDFPLTSDSHEQYF
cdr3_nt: TGCGCCAGCAGCCAAGGGCCCCGGGATTTCCCCCTTACTAGCGACAGCCACGAGCAGTACTTC

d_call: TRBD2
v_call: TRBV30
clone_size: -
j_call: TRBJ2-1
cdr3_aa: CAWRPRGDSSYNEQFF
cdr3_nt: TGTGCCTGGAGGCCCCGGGGGGATAGCTCCTACAATGAGCAGTTCTTC

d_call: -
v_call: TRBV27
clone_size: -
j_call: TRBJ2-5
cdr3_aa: CASSLVMEQETQYF
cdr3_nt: TGTGCCAGCAGCCTCGTTATGGAACAAGAGACCCAGTACTTC

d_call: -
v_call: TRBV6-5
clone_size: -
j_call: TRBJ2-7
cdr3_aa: CASSLHRDYEQYF
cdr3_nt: TGTGCCAGCAGTTTGCACAGGGACTACGAGCAGTACTTC

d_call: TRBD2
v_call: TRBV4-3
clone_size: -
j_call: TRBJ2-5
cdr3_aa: CASSQDLRREGSETQYF
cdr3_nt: TGCGCCAGCAGCCAAGATCTACGGCGGGAGGGCTCCGAGACCCAGTACTTC

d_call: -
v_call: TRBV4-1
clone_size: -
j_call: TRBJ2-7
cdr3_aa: CASSQVNGLLYEQYF
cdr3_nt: TGCGCCAGCAGCCAAGTTAACGGGCTCCTCTACGAGCAGTACTTC

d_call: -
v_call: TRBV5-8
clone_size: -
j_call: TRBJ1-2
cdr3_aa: CASSLLTEPDYGYTF
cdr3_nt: TGTGCCAGCAGCTTGCTCACGGAACCGGACTATGGCTACACCTTC

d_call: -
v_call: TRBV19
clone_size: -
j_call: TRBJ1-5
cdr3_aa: CASSIDQEQPQHF
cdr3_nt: TGTGCCAGTAGTATAGATCAGGAACAGCCCCAGCATTTT

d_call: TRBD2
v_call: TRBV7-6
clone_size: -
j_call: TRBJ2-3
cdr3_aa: CASSRTSGRGPLVTQYF
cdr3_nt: TGTGCCAGCAGCCGGACTAGCGGGAGGGGACCACTAGTAACACAGTATTTT

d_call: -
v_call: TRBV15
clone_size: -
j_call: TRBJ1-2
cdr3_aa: CATGRVSVAGYGYTF
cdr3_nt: TGTGCCACCGGGAGGGTTTCCGTTGCTGGCTATGGCTACACCTTC

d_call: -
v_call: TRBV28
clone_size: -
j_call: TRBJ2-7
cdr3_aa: CASSYFGREISYEQYF
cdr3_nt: TGTGCCAGCAGCTACTTCGGTCGCGAAATCTCCTACGAGCAGTACTTC

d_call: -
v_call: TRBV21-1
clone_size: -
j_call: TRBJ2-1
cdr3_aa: CASSIATGLALSSYNEQFF
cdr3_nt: TGTGCCAGCAGCATAGCGACCGGACTAGCGCTGAGCTCCTACAATGAGCAGTTCTTC

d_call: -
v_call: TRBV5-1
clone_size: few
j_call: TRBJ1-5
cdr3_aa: CASSVGTESNQPQHF
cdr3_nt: TGCGCCAGCAGCGTAGGGACGGAGAGCAATCAGCCCCAGCATTTT

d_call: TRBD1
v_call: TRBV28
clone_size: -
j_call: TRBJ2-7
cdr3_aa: CASRRPGTASYEQYF
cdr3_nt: TGTGCCAGCAGACGGCCCGGGACAGCCTCCTACGAGCAGTACTTC

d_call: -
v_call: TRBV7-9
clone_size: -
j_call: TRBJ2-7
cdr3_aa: CASTTGDGESRSEQYF
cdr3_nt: TGTGCCAGCACGACTGGGGACGGTGAATCCAGATCCGAGCAGTACTTC

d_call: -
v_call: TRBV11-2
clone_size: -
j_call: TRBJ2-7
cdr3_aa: CASSLPWSSYEQYF
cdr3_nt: TGTGCCAGCAGCCTCCCTTGGAGCTCCTACGAGCAGTACTTC

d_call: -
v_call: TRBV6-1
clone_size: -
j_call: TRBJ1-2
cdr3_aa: CASSAAGRTF
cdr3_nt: TGTGCCAGCAGTGCGGCGGGCCGAACCTTC

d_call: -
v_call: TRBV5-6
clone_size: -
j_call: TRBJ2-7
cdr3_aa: CASRGRGGYEQYF
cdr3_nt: TGTGCCAGCAGGGGAAGGGGAGGCTACGAGCAGTACTTC